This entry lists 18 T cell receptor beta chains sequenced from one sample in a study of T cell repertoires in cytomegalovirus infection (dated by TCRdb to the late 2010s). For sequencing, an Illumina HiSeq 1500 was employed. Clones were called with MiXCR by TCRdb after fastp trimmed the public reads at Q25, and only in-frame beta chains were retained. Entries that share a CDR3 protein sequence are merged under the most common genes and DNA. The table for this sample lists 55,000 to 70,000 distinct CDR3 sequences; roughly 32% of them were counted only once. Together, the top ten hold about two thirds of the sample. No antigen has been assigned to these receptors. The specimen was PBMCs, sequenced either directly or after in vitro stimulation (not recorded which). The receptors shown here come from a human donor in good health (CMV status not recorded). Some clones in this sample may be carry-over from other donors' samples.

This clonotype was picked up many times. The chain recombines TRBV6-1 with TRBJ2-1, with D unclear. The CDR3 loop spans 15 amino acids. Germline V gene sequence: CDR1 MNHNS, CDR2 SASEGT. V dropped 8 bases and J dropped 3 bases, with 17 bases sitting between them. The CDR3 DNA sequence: TGTGCCAGCGGCCCCGGGCATAACTTCTACAATGAGCAGTTCTTC. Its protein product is CASGPGHNFYNEQFF.

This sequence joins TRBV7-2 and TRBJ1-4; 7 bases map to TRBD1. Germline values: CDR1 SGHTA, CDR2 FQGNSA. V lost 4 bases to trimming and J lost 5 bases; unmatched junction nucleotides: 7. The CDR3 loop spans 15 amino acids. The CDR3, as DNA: TGTGCCAGCAGCTCCAACAGGGGCTTCAATGAAAAACTGTTTTTT. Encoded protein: CASSSNRGFNEKLFF. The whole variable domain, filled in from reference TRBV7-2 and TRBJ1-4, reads GAGVSQSPSNKVTEKGKDVELRCDPISGHTALYWYRQSLGQGLEFLIYFQGNSAPDKSGLPSDRFSAERTGGSVSTLTIQRTQQEDSAVYLCASSSNRGFNEKLFFGSGTQLSVL.

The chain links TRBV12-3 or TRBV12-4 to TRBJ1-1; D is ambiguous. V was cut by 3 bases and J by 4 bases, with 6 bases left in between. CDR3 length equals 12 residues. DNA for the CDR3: TGTGCCAGCAGTTTTCTGGGCACTGAAGCTTTCTTT. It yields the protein CASSFLGTEAFF.

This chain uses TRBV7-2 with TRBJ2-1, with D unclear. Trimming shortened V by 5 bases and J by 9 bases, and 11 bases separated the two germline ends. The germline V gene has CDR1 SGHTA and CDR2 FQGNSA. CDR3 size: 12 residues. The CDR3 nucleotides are TGTGCCAGCAGCCCGAGTGTCGCTGAGCAGTTCTTC. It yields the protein CASSPSVAEQFF.

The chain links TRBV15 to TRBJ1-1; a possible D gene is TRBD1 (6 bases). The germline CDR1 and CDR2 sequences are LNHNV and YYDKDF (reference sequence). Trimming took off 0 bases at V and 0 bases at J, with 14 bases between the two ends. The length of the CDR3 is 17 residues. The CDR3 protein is CATSRDQAGVMNTEAFF. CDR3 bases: TGTGCCACCAGCAGAGATCAGGCAGGGGTGATGAACACTGAAGCTTTCTTT. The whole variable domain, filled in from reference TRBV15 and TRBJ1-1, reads DAMVIQNPRYQVTQFGKPVTLSCSQTLNHNVMYWYQQKSSQAPKLLFHYYDKDFNNEADTPDNFQSRRPNTSFCFLDIRSPGLGDTAMYLCATSRDQAGVMNTEAFFGQGTRLTVV.

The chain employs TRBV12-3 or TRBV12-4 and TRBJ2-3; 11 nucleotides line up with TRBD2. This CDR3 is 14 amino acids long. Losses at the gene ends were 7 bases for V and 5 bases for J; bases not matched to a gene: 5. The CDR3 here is CASISGGGGDTQYF. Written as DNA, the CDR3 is TGTGCCAGCATTAGCGGGGGGGGGGGAGATACGCAGTATTTT.

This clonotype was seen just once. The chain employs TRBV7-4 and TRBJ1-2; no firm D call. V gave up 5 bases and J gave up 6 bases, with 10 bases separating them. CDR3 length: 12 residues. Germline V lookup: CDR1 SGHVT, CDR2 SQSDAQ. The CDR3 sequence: CASSTPTDGYTF. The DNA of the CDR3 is TGTGCCAGCAGCACCCCGACGGATGGCTACACCTTC.

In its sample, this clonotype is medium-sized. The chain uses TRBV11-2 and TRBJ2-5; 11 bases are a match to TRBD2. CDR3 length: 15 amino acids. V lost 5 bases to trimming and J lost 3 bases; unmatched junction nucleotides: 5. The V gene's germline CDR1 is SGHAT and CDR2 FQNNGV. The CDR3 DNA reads TGTGCCAGCAGCCAGGGACTAGCGGAAAAAGAGACCCAGTACTTC. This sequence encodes CASSQGLAEKETQYF.

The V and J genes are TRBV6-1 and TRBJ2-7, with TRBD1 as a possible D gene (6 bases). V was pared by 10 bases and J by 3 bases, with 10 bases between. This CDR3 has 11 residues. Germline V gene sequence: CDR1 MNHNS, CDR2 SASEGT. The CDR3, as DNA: TGTGCCACCCGAGGGGGCTACGAGCAGTACTTC. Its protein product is CATRGGYEQYF.

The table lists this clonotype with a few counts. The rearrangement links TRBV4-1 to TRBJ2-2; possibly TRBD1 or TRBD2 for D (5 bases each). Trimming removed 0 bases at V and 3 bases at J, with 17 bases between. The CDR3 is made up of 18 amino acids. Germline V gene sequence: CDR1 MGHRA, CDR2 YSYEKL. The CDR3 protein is CASSQERTQGRDTGELFF. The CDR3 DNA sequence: TGCGCCAGCAGCCAAGAAAGGACCCAGGGACGGGACACCGGGGAGCTGTTTTTT.

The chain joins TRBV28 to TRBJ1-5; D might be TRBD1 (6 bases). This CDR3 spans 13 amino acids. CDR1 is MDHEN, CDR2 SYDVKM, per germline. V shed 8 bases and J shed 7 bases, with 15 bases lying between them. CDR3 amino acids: CASDQGPRQPQHF. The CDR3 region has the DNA TGTGCCAGCGACCAGGGGCCACGGCAGCCCCAGCATTTT.

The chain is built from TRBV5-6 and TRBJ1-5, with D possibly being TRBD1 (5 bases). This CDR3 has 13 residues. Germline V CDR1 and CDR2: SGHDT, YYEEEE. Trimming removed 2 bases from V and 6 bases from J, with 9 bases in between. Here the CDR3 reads CASSLGEAQPQHF. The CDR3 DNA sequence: TGTGCCAGCAGCTTAGGGGAGGCTCAGCCCCAGCATTTT. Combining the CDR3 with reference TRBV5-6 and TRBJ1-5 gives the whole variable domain DAGVTQSPTHLIKTRGQQVTLRCSPKSGHDTVSWYQQALGQGPQFIFQYYEEEERQRGNFPDRFSGHQFPNYSSELNVNALLLGDSALYLCASSLGEAQPQHFGDGTRLSIL.

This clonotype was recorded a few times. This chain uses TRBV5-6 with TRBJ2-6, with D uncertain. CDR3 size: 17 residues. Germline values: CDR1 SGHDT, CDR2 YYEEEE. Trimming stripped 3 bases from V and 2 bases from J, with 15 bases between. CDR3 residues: CASSSSLTVAGANVLTF. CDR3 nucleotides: TGTGCCAGCAGCTCCTCTTTGACGGTAGCTGGGGCCAACGTCCTGACTTTC.

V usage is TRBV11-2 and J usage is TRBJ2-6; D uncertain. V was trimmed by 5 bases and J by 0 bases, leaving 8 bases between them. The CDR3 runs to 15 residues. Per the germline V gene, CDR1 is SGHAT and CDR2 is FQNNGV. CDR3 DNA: TGTGCCAGCAGCCCTGCCGTCTCTGGGGCCAACGTCCTGACTTTC. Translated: CASSPAVSGANVLTF.

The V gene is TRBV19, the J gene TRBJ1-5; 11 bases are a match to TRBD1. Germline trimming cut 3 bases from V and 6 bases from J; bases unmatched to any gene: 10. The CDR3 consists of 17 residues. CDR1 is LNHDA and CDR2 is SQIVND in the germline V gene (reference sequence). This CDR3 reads CASSIGGTGGWSQPQHF. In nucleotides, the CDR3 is TGTGCCAGTAGTATTGGTGGGACAGGGGGTTGGAGTCAGCCCCAGCATTTT.

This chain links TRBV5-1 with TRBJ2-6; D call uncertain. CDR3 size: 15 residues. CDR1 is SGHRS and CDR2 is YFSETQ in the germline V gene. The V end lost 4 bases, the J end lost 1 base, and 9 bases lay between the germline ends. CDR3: CASSPQGSGANVLTF. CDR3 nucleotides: TGCGCCAGCAGCCCGCAAGGATCTGGGGCCAACGTCCTGACTTTC.

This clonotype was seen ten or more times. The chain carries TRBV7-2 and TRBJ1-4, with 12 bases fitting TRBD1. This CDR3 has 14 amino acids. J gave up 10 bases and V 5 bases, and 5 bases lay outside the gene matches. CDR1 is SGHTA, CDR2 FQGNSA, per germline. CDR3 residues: CASSGTGGEGKLFF. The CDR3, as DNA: TGTGCCAGCAGCGGGACAGGGGGCGAGGGAAAACTGTTTTTT.

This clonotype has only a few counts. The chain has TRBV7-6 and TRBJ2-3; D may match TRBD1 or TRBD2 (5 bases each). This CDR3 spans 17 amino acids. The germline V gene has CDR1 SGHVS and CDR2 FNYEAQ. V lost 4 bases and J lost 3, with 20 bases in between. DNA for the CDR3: TGTGCCAGCAGCTCCCGAGCGGACCCAGAGGGGACAGATACGCAGTATTTT. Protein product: CASSSRADPEGTDTQYF.